The 18 T cell receptor beta chains below were found in one sample sequenced in a study of breast tumors, draining lymph nodes, adjacent tissues. In TCRdb, the multiplex PCR reads were re-called with MiXCR into one record per CDR3 protein. The sample holds over 10,000 distinct CDR3 sequences; about 70% are singletons and the top ten take about 43%. Sequenced input: tumor-adjacent breast tissue. The receptor set was obtained from a female donor with breast cancer. Some clones in this sample may be carry-over from other donors' samples.

In this sample, this clonotype is medium-sized (0.01 to 0.1%). V and J are TRBV20-1 and TRBJ2-3, with 9 nucleotides matching TRBD2. Germline V gives CDR1 DFQATT, CDR2 SNEGSKA (reference sequence). J lost 1 base, V lost 6 bases, and 5 bases had no gene match. The CDR3 covers 14 residues. This chain's CDR3 is CSAIAGVGTDTQYF. DNA for the CDR3: TGCAGTGCAATAGCGGGAGTGGGCACAGATACGCAGTATTTT.

The rearrangement joins TRBV20-1 to TRBJ2-7; TRBD2 agrees at 9 bases. V lost 5 bases to trimming and J lost 3 bases; unmatched junction nucleotides: 14. The CDR3 is 16 residues long. CDR1 is DFQATT, CDR2 SNEGSKA, per germline (reference sequence). The CDR3 loop reads CSAYRLAEKVIYEQYF. CDR3 DNA sequence: TGCAGTGCTTATAGACTAGCGGAGAAGGTGATCTACGAGCAGTACTTC.

The chain is built from TRBV14 and TRBJ2-3, with D possibly called TRBD1 or TRBD2 (5 bases each). Trimming cost V 4 bases and J 7 bases, with 15 bases left between them. The germline CDR1 and CDR2 sequences are SGHDN and FVKESK. This CDR3 has 14 amino acids. The CDR3 is CASSPGTIRNTQYF. The DNA for the CDR3 is TGTGCCAGCAGCCCCGGGACCATAAGGAATACGCAGTATTTT.

The chain combines TRBV13 with TRBJ2-1; D not certain. Trimming cost V 5 bases and J 5 bases, with 13 bases left between them. CDR1 is PRHDT and CDR2 is FYEKMQ in the germline V gene (reference sequence). The CDR3 is made up of 14 amino acids. CDR3 protein: CASSLRDTNNEQFF. Here the CDR3 DNA reads TGTGCCAGCAGCCTCCGAGACACCAACAATGAGCAGTTCTTC.

The chain couples TRBV5-6 to TRBJ1-1; the match to TRBD1 covers 8 bases. CDR1 and CDR2 (germline): SGHDT, YYEEEE. V trimming: 3 bases; J trimming: 4 bases; junction bases outside the gene matches: 8. CDR3 length: 15 amino acids. CDR3: CASSYETGVVTEAFF. CDR3 coding DNA: TGTGCCAGCAGCTACGAGACAGGGGTCGTCACTGAAGCTTTCTTT.

This clonotype was detected ten times or more. The chain is built from TRBV28 and TRBJ2-7; no clear D gene. Per germline, CDR1 MDHEN and CDR2 SYDVKM. V lost 6 bases and J 3 bases, leaving 9 bases between the germline ends. This CDR3 comprises 12 residues. The CDR3: CASSPPGYEQYF. The CDR3 nucleotides read TGTGCCAGCAGCCCCCCCGGCTACGAGCAGTACTTC.

This clonotype is medium-sized within its sample. This sequence joins TRBV10-3 and TRBJ2-5; TRBD1 matches at 10 bases. The V gene end was trimmed by 6 bases and the J gene end by 1 base; junction bases not matched to a gene: 5. This CDR3 is built from 15 residues. Germline-derived CDR1 and CDR2 are ENHRY and SYGVKD. Here the CDR3 DNA reads TGTGCCATCAGGGCAGGGACAGGGGCCCAAGAGACCCAGTACTTC. Translated: CAIRAGTGAQETQYF.

This sequence joins TRBV30 and TRBJ2-7; D tentatively fits TRBD1 or TRBD2 (5 bases each). The CDR3 is 13 residues long. V lost 3 bases to trimming and J lost 4 bases, with 13 bases between them. Germline CDR1 reads GTSNPN; CDR2 reads SVGIG (reference sequence). The CDR3 region has the DNA TGTGCCTGGAGCCGGGGCGAGAGATACGAGCAGTACTTC. Translating it yields CAWSRGERYEQYF.

The chain uses TRBV6-2 or TRBV6-3 and TRBJ2-3; D gene ambiguous. From germline, CDR1 is MNHEY and CDR2 SVGEGT. This CDR3 contains 12 residues. Trimming took off 2 bases at V and 10 bases at J, with 10 bases between the two ends. The CDR3 spells CASSYGARAQYF. The CDR3 DNA reads as TGTGCCAGCAGTTACGGTGCAAGGGCGCAGTATTTT.

The chain recombines TRBV5-5 with TRBJ2-1; 9 positions agree with TRBD2. V trimming: 5 bases; J trimming: 5 bases; junction bases outside the gene matches: 11. Germline CDR1 SGHKS, CDR2 YYEKEE (reference sequence). The CDR3 consists of 16 residues. CDR3 residues: CASRPPGTSKNNEQFF. CDR3 DNA sequence: TGTGCCAGCAGACCGCCCGGGACTAGCAAAAACAATGAGCAGTTCTTC.

V is TRBV6-5 and J is TRBJ2-7; D is possibly TRBD2 (6 bases). V was clipped by 2 bases and J by 0 bases, with 11 bases between them. Germline CDR1 is MNHEY and CDR2 is SVGAGI. This CDR3 has 15 amino acids. The CDR3 bases are TGTGCCAGCAGTTACCGACGGGAGAGCTCCTACGAGCAGTACTTC. Its translation is CASSYRRESSYEQYF.

J is TRBJ2-7 and V is TRBV5-1; 12 bases map to TRBD1. This CDR3 comprises 14 residues. Per germline, CDR1 SGHRS and CDR2 YFSETQ. Germline trimming cut 3 bases from V and 5 bases from J; bases unmatched to any gene: 3. As DNA, the CDR3 is TGCGCCAGCAGCTCGGGACAGGGGGCCAACGAGCAGTACTTC. This translates into CASSSGQGANEQYF.

V is TRBV29-1 and J is TRBJ2-7, with D perhaps matching TRBD2 (6 bases). V was pared by 0 bases and J by 8 bases, with 11 bases between. In germline, CDR1 is SQVTM, CDR2 ANQGSEA. The CDR3 loop spans 12 amino acids. The CDR3 nucleotides are TGCAGCGTTGAAGAGGGGACTCGCAAGCAGTACTTC. It yields the protein CSVEEGTRKQYF.

This clonotype was recorded once. This chain connects TRBV12-3 or TRBV12-4 to TRBJ2-2; D not certain. Trimming removed 2 bases from V and 1 base from J, with 5 bases in between. The CDR3 loop spans 14 amino acids. The CDR3 is CASSLIGNTGELFF. DNA for the CDR3: TGTGCCAGCAGTTTAATAGGGAACACCGGGGAGCTGTTTTTT.

The sample holds a few counts of this clonotype. This chain joins TRBV5-1 and TRBJ2-2, with D possibly matching TRBD2 (6 bases). The CDR3 is 14 residues long. Germline CDR1 SGHRS, CDR2 YFSETQ. V dropped 2 bases and J dropped 4 bases, with 9 bases sitting between them. The CDR3 coding sequence is TGCGCCAGCAGCTTCGGGGGAGGCACCGGGGAGCTGTTTTTT. Translation gives CASSFGGGTGELFF.

This clonotype was detected many times. The chain carries TRBV12-3 or TRBV12-4 and TRBJ1-4; D is unresolved. V lost 5 bases and J 3 bases, leaving 7 bases between the germline ends. This CDR3 has 13 amino acids. The CDR3 coding sequence is TGTGCCAGCAGTCTCTTGGCTAATGAAAAACTGTTTTTT. It is translated as CASSLLANEKLFF.

In its sample, this clonotype was seen a few times. The CDR3: CSASSREQYF. DNA of the CDR3: TGCAGTGCTAGCTCGCGGGAGCAGTACTTC. This chain joins TRBV20-1 and TRBJ2-7; no definite D call. CDR1 and CDR2 (germline): DFQATT, SNEGSKA (reference sequence). This CDR3 comprises 10 residues. V was pared by 3 bases and J by 7 bases, with 7 bases between.

For the CDR3, the DNA is TGTGCCAGCAGCTTAATAATGGACACCGGGGAGGAAAACTATGGCTACACCTTC. Its protein is CASSLIMDTGEENYGYTF. The rearrangement uses TRBV7-9 and TRBJ1-2; D is perhaps TRBD1 (5 bases). Germline values: CDR1 SEHNR, CDR2 FQNEAQ (reference sequence). Trimming removed 2 bases from V and 2 bases from J, with 21 bases in between. The CDR3 covers 18 residues.